The 8 T cell receptor beta chains listed next were all sequenced from one sample in a study of blood T cell repertoires in COVID-19. TCRdb's copy holds only in-frame clones and misses some; the assay was immunoSEQ multiplex PCR. The repertoire holds roughly 300,000 clones, with 65% to 90% as singletons. Specimen: PBMCs or T cells enriched from blood (not recorded which). The receptor source for this set is a middle-aged woman with acute COVID-19.

The J gene is TRBJ2-3, the V gene TRBV3-1 (or the pseudogene TRBV3-2); TRBD2 matches at 10 bases. This CDR3 is 18 amino acids long. Trimming took 0 bases from V and 4 from J; bases not matched to a gene: 10. Germline V gene data show CDR1 as LGHDT and CDR2 as YNNKEL (reference sequence). DNA for the CDR3: TGTGCCAGCAGCCAAGATCCGAAGCGGGGGGGCTTGGCAGATACGCAGTATTTT. It yields the protein CASSQDPKRGGLADTQYF.

The chain links TRBV5-5 to TRBJ2-4; 8 bases fit TRBD1. The V segment lost 0 bases and the J segment 1 base; nucleotides outside the gene matches: 6. From germline, CDR1 is SGHKS and CDR2 YYEKEE (reference sequence). There are 17 residues in the CDR3. The CDR3 DNA reads as TGTGCCAGCAGCTTGGTAGGGACAGGTAGTGCCAAAAACATTCAGTACTTC. Translating it yields CASSLVGTGSAKNIQYF.

The chain couples TRBV5-1 to TRBJ2-7, with TRBD1 matching over 9 bases. The CDR3 runs 16 residues. Germline loops: CDR1 SGHRS, CDR2 YFSETQ. V was clipped by 3 bases and J by 0 bases; unmatched bases: 7. The CDR3 protein is CASSSLPGQGSYEQYF. Written as DNA, the CDR3 is TGCGCCAGCAGCTCATTACCGGGACAGGGCTCCTACGAGCAGTACTTC.

The gene calls are TRBV9 and TRBJ2-5, with D uncertain. Looked up from germline, CDR1 is SGDLS and CDR2 is YYNGEE. Trimming shortened V by 3 bases and J by 5 bases, and 17 bases separated the two germline ends. The CDR3 totals 15 residues. This chain's CDR3 is CASSAGSGYAETQYF. CDR3 nucleotide sequence: TGTGCCAGCAGCGCGGGTTCCGGGTATGCGGAGACCCAGTACTTC.

The genes are TRBV28 and TRBJ1-2, with 7 bases that match TRBD1. Germline V CDR1 and CDR2: MDHEN, SYDVKM. The junction had 11 bases not matched to a gene; V was cut back by 7 bases and J by 6 bases. The CDR3 consists of 14 residues. CDR3 loop: CASNVHGGGNGYTF. The CDR3 DNA follows: TGTGCCAGCAACGTTCATGGAGGGGGCAATGGCTACACCTTC.

CDR3 sequence reads: CASKVAGNTEAFF. CDR3 DNA: TGTGCCAGCAAGGTCGCGGGGAACACTGAAGCTTTCTTT. The chain employs TRBV27 and TRBJ1-1; D gene ambiguous. The ends were cut back, 7 bases at V and 1 base at J, with 10 bases in the middle. CDR3 size: 13 residues. Germline V gene data show CDR1 as MNHEY and CDR2 as SMNVEV (reference sequence).

The chain uses TRBV18 and TRBJ1-6; 7 bases line up with TRBD1. CDR3 size: 15 residues. Germline loops: CDR1 KGHSH, CDR2 LQKENI. Trimming took 3 bases from V and 3 from J; bases not matched to a gene: 2. Here the CDR3 reads CASSPPGGYNSPLHF. CDR3 bases: TGTGCCAGCTCACCTCCAGGGGGCTATAATTCACCCCTCCACTTT.

The chain combines TRBV2 with TRBJ1-1, with no clear D. The V end lost 6 bases, the J end lost 11 bases, and 16 bases lay between the germline ends. Looked up from germline, CDR1 is SNHLY and CDR2 is FYNNEI. This CDR3 spans 12 amino acids. This CDR3 is CASRNQHALAFF. DNA for the CDR3: TGTGCCAGCAGAAACCAACACGCCTTGGCTTTCTTT.